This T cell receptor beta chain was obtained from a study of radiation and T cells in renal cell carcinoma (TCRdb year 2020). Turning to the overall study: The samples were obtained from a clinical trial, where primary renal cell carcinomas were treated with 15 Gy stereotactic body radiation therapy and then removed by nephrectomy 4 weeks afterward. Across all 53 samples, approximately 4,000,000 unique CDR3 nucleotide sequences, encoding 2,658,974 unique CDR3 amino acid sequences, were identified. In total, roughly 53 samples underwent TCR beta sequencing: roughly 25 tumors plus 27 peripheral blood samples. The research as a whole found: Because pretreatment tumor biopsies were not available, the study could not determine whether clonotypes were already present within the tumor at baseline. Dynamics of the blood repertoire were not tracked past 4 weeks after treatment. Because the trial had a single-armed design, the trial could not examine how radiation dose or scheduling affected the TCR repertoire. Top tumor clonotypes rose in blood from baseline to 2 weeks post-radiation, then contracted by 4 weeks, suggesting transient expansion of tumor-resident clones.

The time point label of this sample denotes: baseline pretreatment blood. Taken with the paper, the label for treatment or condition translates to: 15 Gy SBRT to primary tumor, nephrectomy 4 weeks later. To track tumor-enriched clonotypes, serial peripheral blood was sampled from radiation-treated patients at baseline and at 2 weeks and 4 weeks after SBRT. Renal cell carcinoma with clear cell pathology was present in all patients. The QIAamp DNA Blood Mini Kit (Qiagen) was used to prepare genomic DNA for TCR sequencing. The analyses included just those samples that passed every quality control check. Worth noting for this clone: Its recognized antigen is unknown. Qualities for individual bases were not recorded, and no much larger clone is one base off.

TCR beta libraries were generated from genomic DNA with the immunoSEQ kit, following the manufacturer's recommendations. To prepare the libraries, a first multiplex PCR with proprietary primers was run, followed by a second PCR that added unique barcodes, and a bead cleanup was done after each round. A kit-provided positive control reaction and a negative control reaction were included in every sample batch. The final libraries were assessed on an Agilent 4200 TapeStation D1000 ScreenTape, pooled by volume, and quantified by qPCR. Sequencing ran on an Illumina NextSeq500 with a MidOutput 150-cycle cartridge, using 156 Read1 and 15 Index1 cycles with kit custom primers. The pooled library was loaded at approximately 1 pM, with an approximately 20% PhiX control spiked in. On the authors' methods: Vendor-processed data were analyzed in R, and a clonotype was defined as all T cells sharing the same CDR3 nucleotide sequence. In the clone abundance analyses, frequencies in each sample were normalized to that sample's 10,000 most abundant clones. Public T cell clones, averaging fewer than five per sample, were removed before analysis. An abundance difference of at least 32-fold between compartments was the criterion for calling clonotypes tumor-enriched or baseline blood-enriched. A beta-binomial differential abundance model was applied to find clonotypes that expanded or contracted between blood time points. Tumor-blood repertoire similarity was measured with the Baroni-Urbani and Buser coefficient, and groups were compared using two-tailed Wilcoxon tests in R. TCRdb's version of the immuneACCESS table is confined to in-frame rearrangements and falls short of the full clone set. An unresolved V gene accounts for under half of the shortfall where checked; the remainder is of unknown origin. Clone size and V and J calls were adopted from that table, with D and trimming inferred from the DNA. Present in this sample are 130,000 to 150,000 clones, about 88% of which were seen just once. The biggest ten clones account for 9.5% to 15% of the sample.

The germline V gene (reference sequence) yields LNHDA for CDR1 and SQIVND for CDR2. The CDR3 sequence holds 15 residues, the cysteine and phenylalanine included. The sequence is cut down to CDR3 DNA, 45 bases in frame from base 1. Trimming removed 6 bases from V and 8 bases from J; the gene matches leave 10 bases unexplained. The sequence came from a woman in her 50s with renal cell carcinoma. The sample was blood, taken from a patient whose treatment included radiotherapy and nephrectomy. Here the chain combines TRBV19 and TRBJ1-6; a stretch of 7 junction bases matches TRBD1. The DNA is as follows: TGTGCCAGTAGCAGGACCCAGGGGGTGGATTCACCCCTCCACTTT. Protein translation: CASSRTQGVDSPLHF. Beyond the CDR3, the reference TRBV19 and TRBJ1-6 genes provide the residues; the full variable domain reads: DGGITQSPKYLFRKEGQNVTLSCEQNLNHDAMYWYRQDPGQGLRLIYYSQIVNDFQKGDIAEGYSVSREKKESFPLTVTSAQKNPTAFYLCASSRTQGVDSPLHFGNGTRLTVT.